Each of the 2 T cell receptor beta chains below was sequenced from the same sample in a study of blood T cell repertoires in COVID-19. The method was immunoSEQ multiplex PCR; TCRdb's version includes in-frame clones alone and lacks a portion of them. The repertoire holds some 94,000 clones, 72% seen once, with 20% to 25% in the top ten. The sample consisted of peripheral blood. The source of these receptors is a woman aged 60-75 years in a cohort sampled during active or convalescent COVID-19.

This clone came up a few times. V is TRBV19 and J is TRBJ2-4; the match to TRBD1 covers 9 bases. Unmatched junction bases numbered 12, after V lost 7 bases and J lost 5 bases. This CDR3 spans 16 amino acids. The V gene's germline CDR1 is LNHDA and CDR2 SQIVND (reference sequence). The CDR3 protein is CASNSLTGQGQNIQYF. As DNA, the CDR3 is TGTGCCAGTAATTCCCTAACGGGACAGGGTCAAAACATTCAGTACTTC.

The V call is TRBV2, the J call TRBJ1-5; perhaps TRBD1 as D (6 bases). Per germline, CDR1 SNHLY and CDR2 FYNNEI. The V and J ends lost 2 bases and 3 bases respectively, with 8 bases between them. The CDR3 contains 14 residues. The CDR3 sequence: CASSERQANQPQHF. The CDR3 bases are TGTGCCAGCAGTGAACGACAGGCCAATCAGCCCCAGCATTTT.